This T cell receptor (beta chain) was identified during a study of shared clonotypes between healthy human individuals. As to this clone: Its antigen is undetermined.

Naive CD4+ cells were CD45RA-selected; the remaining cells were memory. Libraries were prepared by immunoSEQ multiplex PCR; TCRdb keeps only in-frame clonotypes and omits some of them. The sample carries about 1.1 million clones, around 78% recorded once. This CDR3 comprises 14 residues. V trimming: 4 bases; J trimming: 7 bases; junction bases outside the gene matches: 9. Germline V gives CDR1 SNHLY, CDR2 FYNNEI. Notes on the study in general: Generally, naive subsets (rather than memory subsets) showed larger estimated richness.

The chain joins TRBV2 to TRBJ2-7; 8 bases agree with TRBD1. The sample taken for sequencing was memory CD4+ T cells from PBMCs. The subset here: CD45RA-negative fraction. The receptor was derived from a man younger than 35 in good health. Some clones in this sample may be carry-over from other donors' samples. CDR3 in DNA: TGTGCCAGCAGTGGTGCCAGGGGGCGGTGGGAGCAGTACTTC. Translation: CASSGARGRWEQYF. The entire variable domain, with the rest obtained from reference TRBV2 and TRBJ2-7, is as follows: EPEVTQTPSHQVTQMGQEVILRCVPISNHLYFYWYRQILGQKVEFLVSFYNNEISEKSEIFDDQFSVERPDGSNFTLKIRSTKLEDSAMYFCASSGARGRWEQYFGPGTRLTVT.